These T cell receptor beta chains were read from a single sample in a study of beta chain features in type 1 diabetes. Libraries were prepared by immunoSEQ multiplex PCR; TCRdb keeps only in-frame clonotypes and omits some of them. The table includes approximately 52,000 clones, around 60% detected once. Sequencing was performed on stem cell memory CD4+ T cells from blood. These receptors came from a woman younger than 45 with type 1 diabetes. The CDR3 runs from the conserved cysteine through the conserved F or W. The D gene is left open where the match is weak. Size is stated for part of the rows, as once, few or many counts, or as a class when the clone is expanded.

d_gene: TRBD2; v_gene: TRBV11-3; abundance: .; j_gene: TRBJ2-3; CDR3aa: CASSFRLAGESDTQYF; CDR3nt: TGTGCCAGCAGCTTTCGACTAGCGGGAGAATCAGATACGCAGTATTTT
d_gene: TRBD2; v_gene: TRBV18; abundance: .; j_gene: TRBJ2-5; CDR3aa: CASSTTAGDETQYF; CDR3nt: TGTGCCAGCTCGACCACGGCGGGGGACGAGACCCAGTACTTC
d_gene: TRBD1; v_gene: TRBV28; abundance: .; j_gene: TRBJ1-2; CDR3aa: CASSAPGQGADGYTF; CDR3nt: TGTGCCAGCAGTGCGCCGGGACAGGGGGCTGATGGCTACACCTTC
d_gene: .; v_gene: TRBV6-1; abundance: .; j_gene: TRBJ2-3; CDR3aa: CASSVDSSTDTQYF; CDR3nt: TGTGCCAGCAGTGTTGACTCATCTACAGATACGCAGTATTTT
d_gene: TRBD2; v_gene: TRBV29-1; abundance: few; j_gene: TRBJ2-1; CDR3aa: CSVEWASGRIDNEQFF; CDR3nt: TGCAGCGTTGAGTGGGCTAGCGGGAGAATTGATAATGAGCAGTTCTTC
d_gene: TRBD2; v_gene: TRBV7-9; abundance: .; j_gene: TRBJ2-1; CDR3aa: CASSLLSGSSGEQFF; CDR3nt: TGTGCCAGCAGCTTATTGAGCGGGAGTTCTGGTGAGCAGTTCTTC
d_gene: .; v_gene: TRBV18; abundance: .; j_gene: TRBJ2-7; CDR3aa: CASSSSYEQYF; CDR3nt: TGTGCCAGCTCATCGTCCTACGAGCAGTACTTC
d_gene: .; v_gene: TRBV29-1; abundance: .; j_gene: TRBJ1-1; CDR3aa: CSVGQQGRMTEAFF; CDR3nt: TGCAGCGTTGGGCAACAGGGTCGGATGACTGAAGCTTTCTTT
d_gene: .; v_gene: TRBV14; abundance: .; j_gene: TRBJ2-7; CDR3aa: CASSEQEGPYEQYF; CDR3nt: TGTGCCAGCAGCGAGCAGGAGGGACCCTACGAGCAGTACTTC
d_gene: .; v_gene: TRBV7-9; abundance: .; j_gene: TRBJ2-7; CDR3aa: CASSLEGAYEQYF; CDR3nt: TGTGCCAGCAGCCTCGAGGGGGCCTACGAGCAGTACTTC
d_gene: TRBD2; v_gene: TRBV18; abundance: .; j_gene: TRBJ2-7; CDR3aa: CASSPPGLAGLEQYF; CDR3nt: TGTGCCAGCTCACCGCCGGGACTAGCGGGACTCGAGCAGTACTTC
d_gene: TRBD2; v_gene: TRBV18; abundance: few; j_gene: TRBJ2-7; CDR3aa: CASSPSAGGTHEQYF; CDR3nt: TGTGCCAGCTCACCGTCAGCGGGAGGGACCCACGAGCAGTACTTC
d_gene: .; v_gene: TRBV21-1; abundance: .; j_gene: TRBJ2-7; CDR3aa: CASSKVGQWTSGSPPYEQYF; CDR3nt: TGTGCCAGCAGCAAAGTGGGGCAGTGGACTAGCGGGAGTCCCCCCTACGAGCAGTACTTC
d_gene: TRBD2; v_gene: TRBV11-2; abundance: .; j_gene: TRBJ2-1; CDR3aa: CASRRRLAGGRDEQFF; CDR3nt: TGTGCCAGCAGAAGAAGACTAGCGGGAGGGCGGGATGAGCAGTTCTTC
d_gene: .; v_gene: TRBV18; abundance: .; j_gene: TRBJ1-2; CDR3aa: CASSPQGRAIYGYTF; CDR3nt: TGTGCCAGCTCACCACAGGGCAGGGCGATCTATGGCTACACCTTC
d_gene: TRBD1; v_gene: TRBV4-2; abundance: few; j_gene: TRBJ2-3; CDR3aa: CASSRPGQGADTQYF; CDR3nt: TGTGCCAGCAGCCGCCCGGGACAGGGGGCCGATACGCAGTATTTT
d_gene: .; v_gene: TRBV6-4; abundance: .; j_gene: TRBJ2-3; CDR3aa: CASSSSGSTDTQYF; CDR3nt: TGTGCCAGCAGCAGCAGCGGGAGCACAGATACGCAGTATTTT
d_gene: TRBD1; v_gene: TRBV6-5; abundance: .; j_gene: TRBJ1-4; CDR3aa: CASSAGTGDEKLFF; CDR3nt: TGTGCCAGCAGTGCCGGGACAGGGGACGAAAAACTGTTTTTT
d_gene: TRBD2; v_gene: TRBV6-1; abundance: .; j_gene: TRBJ2-2; CDR3aa: CARGGKNTGELFF; CDR3nt: TGTGCCAGGGGGGGGAAGAACACCGGGGAGCTGTTTTTT